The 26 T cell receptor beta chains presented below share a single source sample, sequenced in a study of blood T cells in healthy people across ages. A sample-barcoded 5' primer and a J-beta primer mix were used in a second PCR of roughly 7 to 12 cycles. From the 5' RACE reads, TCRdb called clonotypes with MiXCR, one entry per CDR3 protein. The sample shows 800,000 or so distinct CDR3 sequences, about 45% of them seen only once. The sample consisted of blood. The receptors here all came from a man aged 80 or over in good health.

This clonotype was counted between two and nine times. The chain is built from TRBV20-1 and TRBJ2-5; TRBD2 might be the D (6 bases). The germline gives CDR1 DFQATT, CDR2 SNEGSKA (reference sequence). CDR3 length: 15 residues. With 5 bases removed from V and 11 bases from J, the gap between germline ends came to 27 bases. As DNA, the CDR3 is TGCAGTGCTCGGAGAGCGGGTAACTCCTACAATGAGCAGTACTTC. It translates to CSARRAGNSYNEQYF.

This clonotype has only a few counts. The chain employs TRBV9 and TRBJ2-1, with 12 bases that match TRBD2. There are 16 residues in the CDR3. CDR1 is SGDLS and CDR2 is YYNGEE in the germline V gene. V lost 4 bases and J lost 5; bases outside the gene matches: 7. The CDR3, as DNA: TGTGCCAGCAGCTCTCTAGCGGGAGGGACCAACAATGAGCAGTTCTTC. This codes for CASSSLAGGTNNEQFF.

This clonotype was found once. The CDR3 DNA reads as TGTGCCAGCAGCTTAGAAAGTCGTTCACCCCTCCACTTT. This translates into CASSLESRSPLHF. The V call is TRBV7-6, the J call TRBJ1-6; the D is unclear. The length of the CDR3 is 13 residues. From germline, CDR1 is SGHVS and CDR2 FNYEAQ. With 1 base removed from V and 9 bases from J, the gap between germline ends came to 7 bases.

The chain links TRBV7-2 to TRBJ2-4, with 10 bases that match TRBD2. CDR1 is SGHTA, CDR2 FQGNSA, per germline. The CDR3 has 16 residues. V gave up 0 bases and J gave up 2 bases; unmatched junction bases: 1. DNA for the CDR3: TGTGCCAGCAGCTTAGCTAGCGGGAGGCCCAAAAACATTCAGTACTTC. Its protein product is CASSLASGRPKNIQYF.

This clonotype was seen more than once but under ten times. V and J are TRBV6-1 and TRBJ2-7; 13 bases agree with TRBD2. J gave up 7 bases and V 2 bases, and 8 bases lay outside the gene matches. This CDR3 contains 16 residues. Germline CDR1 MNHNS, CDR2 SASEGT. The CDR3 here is CASSEWAGTSGNEQYF. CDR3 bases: TGTGCCAGCAGTGAATGGGCCGGGACTAGCGGGAATGAGCAGTACTTC.

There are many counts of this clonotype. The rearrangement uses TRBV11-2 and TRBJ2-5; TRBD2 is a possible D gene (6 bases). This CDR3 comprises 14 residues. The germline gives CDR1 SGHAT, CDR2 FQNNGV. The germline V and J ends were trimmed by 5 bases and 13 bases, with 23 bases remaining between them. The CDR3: CASSPGTDFLALYF. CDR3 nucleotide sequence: TGTGCCAGCAGCCCCGGGACTGACTTCTTGGCCCTGTACTTC.

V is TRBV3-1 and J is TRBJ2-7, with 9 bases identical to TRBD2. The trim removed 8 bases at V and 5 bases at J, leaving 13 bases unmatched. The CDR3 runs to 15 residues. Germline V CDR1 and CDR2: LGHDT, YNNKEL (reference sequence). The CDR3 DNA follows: TGTGCCAGCTCCGAGGAGGGACTAGCTATCCACGAGCAGTACTTC. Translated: CASSEEGLAIHEQYF.

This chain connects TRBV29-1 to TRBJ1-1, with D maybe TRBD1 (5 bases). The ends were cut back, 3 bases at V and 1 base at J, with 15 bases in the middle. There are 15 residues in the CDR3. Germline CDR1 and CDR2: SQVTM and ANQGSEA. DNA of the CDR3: TGCAGCGTTGAGGAAATCGGGGGTGGGAACACTGAAGCTTTCTTT. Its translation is CSVEEIGGGNTEAFF.

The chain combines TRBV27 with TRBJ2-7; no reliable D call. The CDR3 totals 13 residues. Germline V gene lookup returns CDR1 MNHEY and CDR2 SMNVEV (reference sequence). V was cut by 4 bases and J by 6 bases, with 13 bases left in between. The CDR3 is CASSSAELGEQYF. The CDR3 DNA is TGTGCCAGCAGTTCGGCAGAGTTGGGCGAGCAGTACTTC.

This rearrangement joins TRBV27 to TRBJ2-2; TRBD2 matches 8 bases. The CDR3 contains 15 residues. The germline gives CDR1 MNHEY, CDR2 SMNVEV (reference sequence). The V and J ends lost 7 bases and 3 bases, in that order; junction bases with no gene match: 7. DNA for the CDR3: TGTGCCAGCATGGGAGCGGGAGTTCACACCGGGGAGCTGTTTTTT. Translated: CASMGAGVHTGELFF.

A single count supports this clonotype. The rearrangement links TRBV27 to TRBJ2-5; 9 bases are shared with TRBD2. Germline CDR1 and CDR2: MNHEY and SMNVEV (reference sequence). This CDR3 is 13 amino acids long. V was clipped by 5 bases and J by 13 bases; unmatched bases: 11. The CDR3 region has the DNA TGTGCCAGCAGTCCTTCGGCTCTAGCGGGACGGTACTTC. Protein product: CASSPSALAGRYF.

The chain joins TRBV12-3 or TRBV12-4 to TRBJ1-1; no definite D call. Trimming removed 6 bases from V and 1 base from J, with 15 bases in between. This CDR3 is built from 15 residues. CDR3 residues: CASRIRHLENTEAFF. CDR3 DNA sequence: TGTGCCAGCAGGATCCGACACCTAGAGAACACTGAAGCTTTCTTT.

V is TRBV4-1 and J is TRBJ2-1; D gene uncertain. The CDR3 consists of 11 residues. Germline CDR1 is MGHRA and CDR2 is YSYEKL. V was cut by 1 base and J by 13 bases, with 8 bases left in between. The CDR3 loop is CASSQGIGQFF. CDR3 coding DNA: TGCGCCAGCAGCCAAGGGATTGGACAGTTCTTC.

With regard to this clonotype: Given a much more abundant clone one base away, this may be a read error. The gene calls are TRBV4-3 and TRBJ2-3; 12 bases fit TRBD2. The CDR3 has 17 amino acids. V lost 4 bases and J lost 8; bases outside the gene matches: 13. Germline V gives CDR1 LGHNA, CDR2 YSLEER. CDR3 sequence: CASSPARLAGVAGTQYF. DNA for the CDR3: TGCGCCAGCAGCCCTGCCCGACTAGCGGGAGTCGCAGGTACGCAGTATTTT.

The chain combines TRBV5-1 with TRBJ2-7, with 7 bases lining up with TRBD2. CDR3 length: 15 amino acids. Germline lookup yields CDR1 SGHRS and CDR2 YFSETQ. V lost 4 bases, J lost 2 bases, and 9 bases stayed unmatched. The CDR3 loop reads CASSPSGTGTYEQYF. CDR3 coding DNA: TGCGCCAGCAGCCCGAGCGGGACTGGAACCTACGAGCAGTACTTC.

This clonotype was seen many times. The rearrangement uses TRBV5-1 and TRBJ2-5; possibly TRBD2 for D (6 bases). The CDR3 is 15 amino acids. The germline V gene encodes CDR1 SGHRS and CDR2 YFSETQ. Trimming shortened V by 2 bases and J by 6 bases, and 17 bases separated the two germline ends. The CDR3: CASSFRTVGGQTQYF. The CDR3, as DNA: TGCGCCAGCAGCTTCCGTACAGTCGGAGGGCAGACCCAGTACTTC.

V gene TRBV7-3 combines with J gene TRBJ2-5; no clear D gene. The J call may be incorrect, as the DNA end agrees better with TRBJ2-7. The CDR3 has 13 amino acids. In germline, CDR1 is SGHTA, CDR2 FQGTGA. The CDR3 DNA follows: TGTGCCAGCAGCTTAAGTCCTGAATACGAGCAGTACTTC. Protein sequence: CASSLSPEYEQYF.

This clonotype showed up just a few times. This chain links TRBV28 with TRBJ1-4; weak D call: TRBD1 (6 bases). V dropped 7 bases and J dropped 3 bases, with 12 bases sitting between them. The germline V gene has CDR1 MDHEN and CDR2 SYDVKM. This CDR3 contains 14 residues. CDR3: CASTEGGPNEKLFF. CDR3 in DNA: TGTGCCAGCACCGAAGGGGGTCCTAATGAAAAACTGTTTTTT.

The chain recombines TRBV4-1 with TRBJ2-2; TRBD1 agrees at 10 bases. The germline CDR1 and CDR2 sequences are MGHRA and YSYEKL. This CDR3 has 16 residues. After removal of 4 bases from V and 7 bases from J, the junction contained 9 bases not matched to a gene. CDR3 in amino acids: CASSRGQGGLIGELFF. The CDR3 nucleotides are TGCGCCAGCAGCCGCGGACAGGGGGGGCTTATCGGGGAGCTGTTTTTT.

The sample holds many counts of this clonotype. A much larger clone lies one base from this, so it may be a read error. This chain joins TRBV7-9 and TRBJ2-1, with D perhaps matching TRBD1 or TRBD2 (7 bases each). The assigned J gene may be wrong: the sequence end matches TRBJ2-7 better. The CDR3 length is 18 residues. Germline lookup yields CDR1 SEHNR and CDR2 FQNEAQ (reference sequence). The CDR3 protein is CASSSPRSGGQSYNEQYF. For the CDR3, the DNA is TGTGCCAGCAGCAGCCCTAGGTCGGGGGGACAGTCCTACAATGAGCAGTACTTC.

The CDR3 sequence: CASSGAFGQGAGEAFF. CDR3 sequence (DNA): TGTGCCAGCAGTGGGGCCTTCGGGCAGGGGGCTGGTGAAGCTTTCTTT. The chain has TRBV6-2 or TRBV6-3 and TRBJ1-1, with 8 nucleotides matching TRBD1. The germline V gene encodes CDR1 MNHEY and CDR2 SVGEGT. The V and J ends lost 5 bases and 7 bases, in that order; junction bases with no gene match: 15. CDR3 length: 16 amino acids.

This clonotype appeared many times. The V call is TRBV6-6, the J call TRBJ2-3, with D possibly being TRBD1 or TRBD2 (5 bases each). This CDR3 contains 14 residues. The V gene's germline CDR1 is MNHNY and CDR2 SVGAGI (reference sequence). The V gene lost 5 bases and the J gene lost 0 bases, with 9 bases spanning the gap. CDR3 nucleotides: TGTGCCAGCAGTGGGGCGGGTAGCACAGATACGCAGTATTTT. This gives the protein CASSGAGSTDTQYF.

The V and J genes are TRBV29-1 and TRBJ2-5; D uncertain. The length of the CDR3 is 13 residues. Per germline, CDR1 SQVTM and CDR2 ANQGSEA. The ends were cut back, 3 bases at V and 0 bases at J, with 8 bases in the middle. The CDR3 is CSVDVSYQETQYF. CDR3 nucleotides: TGCAGCGTTGATGTGTCCTACCAAGAGACCCAGTACTTC.

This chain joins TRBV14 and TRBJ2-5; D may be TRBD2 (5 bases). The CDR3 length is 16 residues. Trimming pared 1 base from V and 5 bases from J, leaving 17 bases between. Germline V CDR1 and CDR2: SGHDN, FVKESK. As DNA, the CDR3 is TGTGCCAGCAGCCAAGGATCAGCGGCCGACGGGGAGACCCAGTACTTC. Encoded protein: CASSQGSAADGETQYF.

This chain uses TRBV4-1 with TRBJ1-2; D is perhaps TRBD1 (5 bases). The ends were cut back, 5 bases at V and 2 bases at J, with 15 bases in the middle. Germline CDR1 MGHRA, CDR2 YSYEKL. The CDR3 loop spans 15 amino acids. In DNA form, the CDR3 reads TGCGCCAGCAGCGAAGCCGGAGGGGAGAACTATGGCTACACCTTC. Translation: CASSEAGGENYGYTF.

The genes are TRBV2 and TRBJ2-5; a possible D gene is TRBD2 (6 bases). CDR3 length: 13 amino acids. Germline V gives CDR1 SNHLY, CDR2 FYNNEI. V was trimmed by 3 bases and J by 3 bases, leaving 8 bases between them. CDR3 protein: CASSDKREETQYF. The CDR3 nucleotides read TGTGCCAGCAGTGATAAGCGGGAAGAGACCCAGTACTTC. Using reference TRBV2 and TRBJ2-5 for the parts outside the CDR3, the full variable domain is EPEVTQTPSHQVTQMGQEVILRCVPISNHLYFYWYRQILGQKVEFLVSFYNNEISEKSEIFDDQFSVERPDGSNFTLKIRSTKLEDSAMYFCASSDKREETQYFGPGTRLLVL.